The clone carrying this T cell receptor beta chain showed up just a few times. These data are taken from a study of cytomegalovirus exposure and HLA in healthy donors. The germline V gene has CDR1 ENHRY and CDR2 SYGVKD. This CDR3 is built from 13 residues. V was trimmed by 4 bases and J by 6 bases, leaving 10 bases between them. Amplification used 60 Vbeta primers and 13 Jbeta primers. Assay used: immunoSEQ multiplex PCR; TCRdb lists only in-frame clones, some missing. The profile covers 100,000 to 150,000 clones, with 50% to 75% appearing a single time and roughly 8.6% taken by the ten largest. The sample consisted of PBMCs. This chain connects TRBV10-3 to TRBJ2-1, with D possibly TRBD1 on 6 matching bases. This clonotype originated in a woman aged 40 to 50 in good health and CMV-seropositive. The CDR3 DNA reads as TGTGCCATCAGTGGGGGGCCAGGCAATGAGCAGTTCTTC. This gives the protein CAISGGPGNEQFF.